This is a list of T cell receptor beta chains from one sample in a study of somatic mutations in cytotoxic T cells in rheumatoid arthritis. Clones were sequenced by immunoSEQ multiplex PCR, and TCRdb holds only the in-frame ones, with some missing. The data contain 14,000 or so clones, about four fifths of them seen just once; the ten biggest clones take up roughly 29%. The sequencing input was CD8+ T cells sorted from blood. The receptor source for this set is an adult with rheumatoid arthritis. Both conserved end residues are part of each CDR3.

CDR3aa	len	j_gene	v_gene
CASSLATPDTQYF	13	TRBJ2-3	TRBV7-2
CASSQGQRPYEQYF	14	TRBJ2-7	TRBV5-6
CASGGAGSGYEQYF	14	TRBJ2-7	TRBV6-1
CASSSQGYQETQYF	14	TRBJ2-5	TRBV5-6
CASSSQGAGTEAFF	14	TRBJ1-1	TRBV7-9
CASSLGQGVIEQFF	14	TRBJ2-1	TRBV13
CASSEAESYEQYF	13	TRBJ2-7	TRBV10-1
CASSYYTGELFF	12	TRBJ2-2	TRBV11-2
CASSPGLAESSYEQYF	16	TRBJ2-7	TRBV13
CASSASPGNQPQHF	14	TRBJ1-5	TRBV27
CASSLGLESDEQFF	14	TRBJ2-1	TRBV7-2
CASSEGLAGGPGTDTQYF	18	TRBJ2-3	TRBV4-1
CATTTAAGVPYSPLHF	16	TRBJ1-6	TRBV7-6
CAGIRETGELFF	12	TRBJ2-2	TRBV2
CASSLGQGWREQYF	14	TRBJ2-7	TRBV13
CASSLTGPEQYF	12	TRBJ2-7	TRBV7-6
CASSFQGRIMDEQYF	15	TRBJ2-7	TRBV5-1
CASSVETGWGSPLHF	15	TRBJ1-6	TRBV9
CASSLGFGYDISEQYF	16	TRBJ2-7	TRBV5-1
CASSEGPAYEQYF	13	TRBJ2-7	TRBV5-4
CASSLGQGRNEQYF	14	TRBJ2-7	TRBV5-1
CASSLSNTEAFF	12	TRBJ1-1	TRBV5-6
CASNGQGGDYEQYF	14	TRBJ2-7	TRBV9
CASSFDVLAGGYNEQFF	17	TRBJ2-1	TRBV7-9
CASRSHFSTDTQYF	14	TRBJ2-3	TRBV27
CASSLGTSGGAYNEQFF	17	TRBJ2-1	TRBV7-6
CAAASVTRMGEKLFF	15	TRBJ1-4	TRBV30
CASSEKVESYNEQFF	15	TRBJ2-1	TRBV6-1
CASRGLGYTF	10	TRBJ1-2	TRBV2
CAIAGFYNEQFF	12	TRBJ2-1	TRBV30
CASSARQGSPSSYEQYF	17	TRBJ2-7	TRBV11-2
CASQRAGEAGNTIYF	15	TRBJ1-3	TRBV5-1
CASSEQRQANTQYF	14	TRBJ2-3	TRBV6-1
CASSEEGMGSEQYF	14	TRBJ2-7	TRBV2
CATLSSVSYEQYF	13	TRBJ2-7	TRBV25-1
CASGPGGSTGGELFF	15	TRBJ2-2	TRBV12-5
CASRDRLSWTGELFF	15	TRBJ2-2	TRBV27
CASSFGRTGLTEAFF	15	TRBJ1-1	TRBV11-2
CASISPLTGELFF	13	TRBJ2-2	TRBV5-4
CASSSASGRGTEQYF	15	TRBJ2-7	TRBV7-6
CASSSFNVQGALNTGELFF	19	TRBJ2-2	TRBV5-6
CASSAELGNYGYTF	14	TRBJ1-2	TRBV9
CASSPGQITYNEQFF	15	TRBJ2-1	TRBV7-9
CASSTLYQGTQETQYF	16	TRBJ2-5	TRBV6-6
CAAAPGLASEEQFF	14	TRBJ2-1	TRBV10-2
CASSVSLGYTF	11	TRBJ1-2	TRBV2
CASSGRVTYGYTF	13	TRBJ1-2	TRBV9
CASSVFPNIQYF	12	TRBJ2-4	TRBV2
CASSYSAETQYF	12	TRBJ2-5	TRBV6-5
CASSLWAGAKYGYTF	15	TRBJ1-2	TRBV27
CASSFGGNTEAFF	13	TRBJ1-1	TRBV7-8
CASSGQGFEQYF	12	TRBJ2-7	TRBV9
CASSLLGTTYYNEQFF	16	TRBJ2-1	TRBV5-1
CASSVGLSGTVNYGYTF	17	TRBJ1-2	TRBV9